The 13 T cell receptor beta chains below all came from one sample that was sequenced in a study of cytomegalovirus exposure and HLA in healthy donors. Amplification used 60 Vbeta primers and 13 Jbeta primers. Clones were sequenced by immunoSEQ multiplex PCR, and TCRdb holds only the in-frame ones, with some missing. The data show about 150,000 clones, roughly 80% seen once. Sequenced: PBMCs. All receptors come from a woman aged 40 to 50 in good health and CMV-seronegative.

The V call is TRBV5-1, the J call TRBJ1-5, with no clear D. Trimming removed 0 bases at V and 3 bases at J, with 7 bases between. This CDR3 is built from 14 residues. Germline CDR1 is SGHRS and CDR2 is YFSETQ. CDR3 protein: CASSLGGLNQPQHF. The CDR3 DNA sequence: TGCGCCAGCAGCTTGGGAGGGCTCAATCAGCCCCAGCATTTT.

V gene TRBV6-1 combines with J gene TRBJ1-3, with D possibly TRBD1 on 6 matching bases. Deletions cut 4 bases from V and 9 bases from J, with 13 bases between. CDR3 length: 13 residues. The germline V gene encodes CDR1 MNHNS and CDR2 SASEGT. The CDR3, as DNA: TGTGCCAGCAGTGGAGGGGGTTGGGGCACCATATATTTT. Its translation is CASSGGGWGTIYF.

The CDR3 DNA sequence: TGCGCCAGCAGCTTGCAGTCCTCGGAGACCCAGTACTTC. Its protein is CASSLQSSETQYF. The chain links TRBV5-1 to TRBJ2-5; D gene uncertain. The CDR3 extends over 13 amino acids. Germline loops: CDR1 SGHRS, CDR2 YFSETQ. V shed 1 base and J shed 5 bases, with 9 bases lying between them.

The chain employs TRBV10-3 and TRBJ2-3; maybe TRBD2 (6 bases). The CDR3 extends over 15 amino acids. Germline CDR1 is ENHRY and CDR2 is SYGVKD. V shed 2 bases and J shed 4 bases, with 13 bases lying between them. The CDR3 is CAISEPLKRADTQYF. The CDR3 bases are TGTGCCATCAGTGAGCCACTAAAGCGGGCAGATACGCAGTATTTT.

The chain is built from TRBV5-1 and TRBJ1-4; D is possibly TRBD1 (6 bases). Germline values: CDR1 SGHRS, CDR2 YFSETQ. Trimming left V 5 bases short and J 1 base short, with 15 bases between. This CDR3 has 16 residues. CDR3 in amino acids: CASSRGGTVTNEKLFF. In DNA form, the CDR3 reads TGCGCCAGCAGTAGGGGGGGCACGGTAACTAATGAAAAACTGTTTTTT.

The V call is TRBV11-2, the J call TRBJ2-7, with 11 bases matching TRBD2. This CDR3 comprises 13 residues. After removal of 5 bases from V and 3 bases from J, the junction contained 0 bases not matched to a gene. Germline V gene data show CDR1 as SGHAT and CDR2 as FQNNGV. CDR3 in amino acids: CASSGTSGYEQYF. The CDR3 region has the DNA TGTGCCAGCAGCGGGACTAGCGGCTACGAGCAGTACTTC.

The rearrangement uses TRBV6-6 and TRBJ2-5; 9 bases line up with TRBD2. V gave up 8 bases and J gave up 5 bases; unmatched junction bases: 12. CDR3 length equals 15 residues. Germline CDR1 is MNHNY and CDR2 is SVGAGI (reference sequence). CDR3 region: CASRSGPAGGETQYF. In DNA, the CDR3 is TGTGCCAGCCGTTCGGGACCGGCGGGAGGGGAGACCCAGTACTTC.

To note about this clone: The same CDR3 also results from other DNA sequences found in this sample. The CDR3: CASSEALSGGSYEQYF. CDR3 nucleotides: TGTGCCAGCAGTGAAGCGCTGTCAGGTGGATCCTACGAGCAGTACTTC. The V call is TRBV6-1, the J call TRBJ2-7, with D unresolved. This CDR3 contains 16 residues. Germline V gives CDR1 MNHNS, CDR2 SASEGT. The V gene lost 0 bases and the J gene lost 1 base, with 13 bases spanning the gap.

This clone has more than one count but fewer than ten. The chain joins TRBV5-4 to TRBJ2-2, with D possibly being TRBD2 (6 bases). Trimming stripped 1 base from V and 0 bases from J, with 10 bases between. The CDR3 spans 16 residues. Germline V gene sequence: CDR1 SGHNT, CDR2 YYREEE (reference sequence). The CDR3 DNA reads as TGTGCCAGCAGCTTGTTGGGGGGTCCGAACACCGGGGAGCTGTTTTTT. Translated: CASSLLGGPNTGELFF.

The chain is built from TRBV5-1 and TRBJ2-4; 10 bases align to TRBD2. The CDR3 totals 15 residues. The ends lost 1 base at V and 5 bases at J; junction bases unmatched: 3. In germline, CDR1 is SGHRS, CDR2 YFSETQ. This CDR3 reads CASSLTGLAENIQYF. The CDR3 coding sequence is TGCGCCAGCAGCTTGACTGGACTAGCGGAAAACATTCAGTACTTC.

This clone was seen more than once but under ten times. Here the CDR3 reads CASSYSDSSYEQYF. The CDR3 DNA is TGTGCCAGCAGTTACAGCGACAGCTCCTACGAGCAGTACTTC. This chain connects TRBV6-5 to TRBJ2-7, with D perhaps matching TRBD1 (5 bases). This CDR3 comprises 14 residues. Germline CDR1 MNHEY, CDR2 SVGAGI. Deletions cut 2 bases from V and 0 bases from J, with 8 bases between.

The rearrangement uses TRBV5-6 and TRBJ1-2; TRBD1 agrees at 9 bases. J was trimmed by 8 bases and V by 4 bases; bases with no gene match: 9. CDR1 and CDR2 (germline): SGHDT, YYEEEE. CDR3 size: 14 residues. The CDR3 sequence: CASSGPGQGWGYTF. The DNA of the CDR3 is TGTGCCAGCAGCGGACCGGGACAGGGTTGGGGCTACACCTTC.

The rearrangement joins TRBV5-1 to TRBJ1-6, with 9 bases fitting TRBD1. The ends lost 0 bases at V and 6 bases at J; junction bases unmatched: 1. Germline CDR1 and CDR2: SGHRS and YFSETQ. The length of the CDR3 is 15 residues. CDR3 amino acids: CASSLGDRVNSPLHF. The CDR3 DNA is TGCGCCAGCAGCTTGGGGGACAGGGTTAATTCACCCCTCCACTTT.